This TCR beta chain derives from a study of T cell responses to AZD1222 COVID-19 vaccine. Study-level background: Second doses were pooled across both intervals (about 4 or about 12 weeks). Overall study findings and caveats: Donors, mostly white British, included more females; clonal diversity was possibly underestimated. Vaccine-associated CD4 TCRs ranged over spike, dominating at 160-218 and 743-854.

Note on this clone: Antigen specificity is unknown.

Libraries were prepared by immunoSEQ multiplex PCR; TCRdb keeps only in-frame clonotypes and omits some of them. This sample has about 160,000 clones; roughly nine tenths occur once, and the top ten carry 4.5% to 6.5%. The receptor's source is an adult in good health. The specimen was peripheral blood, collected on day 0 of AZD1222 vaccination.

The CDR3 here is CASSSYSETQYF. The CDR3 DNA reads as TGTGCCAGCAGCAGTTATTCGGAGACCCAGTACTTC. The J gene is TRBJ2-5, the V gene TRBV11-2; no clear D. Germline loops: CDR1 SGHAT, CDR2 FQNNGV. CDR3 length: 12 amino acids. V was clipped by 5 bases and J by 5 bases, with 9 bases between them.